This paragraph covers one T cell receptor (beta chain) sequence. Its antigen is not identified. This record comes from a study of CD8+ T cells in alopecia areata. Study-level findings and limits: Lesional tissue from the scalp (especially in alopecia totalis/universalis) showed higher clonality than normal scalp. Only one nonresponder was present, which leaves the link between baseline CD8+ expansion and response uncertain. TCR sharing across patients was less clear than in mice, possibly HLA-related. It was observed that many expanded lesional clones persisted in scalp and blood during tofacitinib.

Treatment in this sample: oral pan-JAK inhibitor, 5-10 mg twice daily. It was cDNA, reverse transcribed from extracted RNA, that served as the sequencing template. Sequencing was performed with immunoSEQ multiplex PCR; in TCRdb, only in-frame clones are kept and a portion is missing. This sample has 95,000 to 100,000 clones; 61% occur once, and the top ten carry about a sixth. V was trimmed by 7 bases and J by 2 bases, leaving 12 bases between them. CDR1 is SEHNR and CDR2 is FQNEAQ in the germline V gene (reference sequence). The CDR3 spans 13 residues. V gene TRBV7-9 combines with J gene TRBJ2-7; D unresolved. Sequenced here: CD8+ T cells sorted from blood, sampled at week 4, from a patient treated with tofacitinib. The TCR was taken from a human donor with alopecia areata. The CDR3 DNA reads TGTGCCAGCACCGACGGTTTGACCTACGAGCAGTACTTC. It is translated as CASTDGLTYEQYF.